This T cell receptor beta chain came from a study of cytomegalovirus exposure and HLA in healthy donors. For the study at large: Out of approximately 170 million T cells, an earlier analysis found around 110 million unique TCR beta sequences in total.

As for this clone: Its antigen is as yet unknown.

The PCR employed 60 Vbeta primers together with 13 Jbeta primers. Clones were sequenced by immunoSEQ multiplex PCR, and TCRdb holds only the in-frame ones, with some missing. The data show more than 110,000 clones, approximately 80% seen once. Study-level points and caveats: Among the sequence variants, a highly shared cluster was likely an artifact of sequencing. Association with HLA alleles at 0.05 false discovery rate was found for approximately 18,000 TCR beta sequences in a later analysis.

The length of the CDR3 is 15 residues. Germline V gene data show CDR1 as WSHSY and CDR2 as SAAADI. J lost 3 bases, V lost 6 bases, and 7 bases had no gene match. Sequencing was performed on PBMCs. This sequence joins TRBV10-2 and TRBJ1-1; 10 nucleotides match TRBD1. The sequence came from a male donor in good health and CMV-seronegative. CDR3 residues: CASRPGQGWDTEAFF. In DNA form, the CDR3 reads TGCGCCAGCAGGCCGGGACAGGGGTGGGACACTGAAGCTTTCTTT.